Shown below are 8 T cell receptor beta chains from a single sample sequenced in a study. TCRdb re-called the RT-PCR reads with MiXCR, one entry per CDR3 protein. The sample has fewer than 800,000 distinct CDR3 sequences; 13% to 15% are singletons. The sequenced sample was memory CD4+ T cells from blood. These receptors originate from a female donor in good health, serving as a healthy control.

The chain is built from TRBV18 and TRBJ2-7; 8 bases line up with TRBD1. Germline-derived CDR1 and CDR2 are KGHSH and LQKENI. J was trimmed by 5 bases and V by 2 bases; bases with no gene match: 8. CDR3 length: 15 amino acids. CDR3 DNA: TGTGCCAGCTCACCAGTTCAGGGGGCAGGTGACGAGCAGTACTTC. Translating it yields CASSPVQGAGDEQYF. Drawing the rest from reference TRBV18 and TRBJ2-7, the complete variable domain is NAGVMQNPRHLVRRRGQEARLRCSPMKGHSHVYWYRQLPEEGLKFMVYLQKENIIDESGMPKERFSAEFPKEGPSILRIQQVVRGDSAAYFCASSPVQGAGDEQYFGPGTRLTVT.

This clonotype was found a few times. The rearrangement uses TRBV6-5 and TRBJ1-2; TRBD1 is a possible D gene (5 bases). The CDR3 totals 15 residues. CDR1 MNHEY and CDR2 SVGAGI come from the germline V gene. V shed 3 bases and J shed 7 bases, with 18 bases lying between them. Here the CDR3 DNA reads TGTGCCAGCAGTTATCGCGGGGGGGAGGGAGGTGGCTACACCTTC. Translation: CASSYRGGEGGGYTF.

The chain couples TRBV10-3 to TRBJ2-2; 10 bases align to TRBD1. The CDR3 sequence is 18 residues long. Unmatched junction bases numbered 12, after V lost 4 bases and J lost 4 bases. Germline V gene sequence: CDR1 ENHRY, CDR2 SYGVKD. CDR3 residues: CAISVYASGQGTTGELFF. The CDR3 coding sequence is TGTGCCATCAGTGTTTATGCCTCGGGACAGGGGACCACCGGGGAGCTGTTTTTT.

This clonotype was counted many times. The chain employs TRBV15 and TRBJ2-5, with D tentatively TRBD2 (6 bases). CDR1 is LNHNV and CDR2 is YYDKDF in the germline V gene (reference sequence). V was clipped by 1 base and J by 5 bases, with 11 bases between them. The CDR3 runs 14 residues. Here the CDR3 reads CATSRGHGGETQYF. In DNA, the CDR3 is TGTGCCACCAGCAGAGGGCACGGAGGGGAGACCCAGTACTTC.

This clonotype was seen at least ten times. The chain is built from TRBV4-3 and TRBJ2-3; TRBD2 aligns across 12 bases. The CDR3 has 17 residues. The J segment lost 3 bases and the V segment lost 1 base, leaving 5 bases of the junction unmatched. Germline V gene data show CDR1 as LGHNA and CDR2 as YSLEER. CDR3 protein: CASSQGRLAGVTDTQYF. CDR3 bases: TGCGCCAGCAGCCAAGGGAGACTAGCGGGAGTAACAGATACGCAGTATTTT.

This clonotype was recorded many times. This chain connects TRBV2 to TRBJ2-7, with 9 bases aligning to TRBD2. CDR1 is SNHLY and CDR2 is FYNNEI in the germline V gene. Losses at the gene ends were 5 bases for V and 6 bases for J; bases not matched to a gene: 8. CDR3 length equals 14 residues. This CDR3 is CASSRTGTSSEQYF. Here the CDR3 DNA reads TGTGCCAGCAGTAGAACCGGGACTAGCTCCGAGCAGTACTTC.

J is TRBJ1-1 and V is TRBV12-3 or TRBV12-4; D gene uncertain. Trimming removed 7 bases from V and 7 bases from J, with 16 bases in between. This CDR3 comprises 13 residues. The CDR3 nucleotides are TGTGCCAGCACTATAGGAAGACGGCTTGAAGCTTTCTTT. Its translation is CASTIGRRLEAFF.

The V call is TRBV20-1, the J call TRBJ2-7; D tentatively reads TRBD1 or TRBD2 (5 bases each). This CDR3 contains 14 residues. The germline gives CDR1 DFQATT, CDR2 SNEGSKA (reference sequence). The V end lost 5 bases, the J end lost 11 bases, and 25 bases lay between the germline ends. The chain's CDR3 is CSAVDHGAPTGEYF. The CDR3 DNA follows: TGCAGTGCTGTGGATCATGGGGCGCCCACCGGGGAGTACTTC.